This T cell receptor (beta chain) was documented in a study of a mutant IDH1 vaccine in newly diagnosed glioma. Study summary: Patients received eight vaccinations in weeks 1, 3, 5, 7, 11, 15, 19, 23. Initiation of the vaccine course occurred 4-6 weeks after radiotherapy alone, or alongside temozolomide cycles.

Study results and caveats: Seemingly, top peripheral T cell clonotype changes bore no relation to pseudoprogression. Immune responses induced by the vaccine were seen in 93.3% of patients, spanning multiple MHC alleles.

The repertoire was sequenced with immunoSEQ multiplex PCR; TCRdb's copy has only in-frame clones and lacks some. This table has about 36,000 clones, 80% to 90% appearing once. The germline V gene has CDR1 SNHLY and CDR2 FYNNEI. V lost 9 bases to trimming and J lost 6 bases; unmatched junction nucleotides: 3. The CDR3 sequence is 12 residues long. Turning to this clone: Its target is unknown.

Described time point: week 5, during vaccination. Doses comprised 300 ug of mutant IDH1 20-mer peptide each, plus topical imiquimod. The chain combines TRBV2 with TRBJ1-5; 9 bases are shared with TRBD1. This sequence was found in a man in his forties or fifties with glioma. The material was PBMCs, obtained from a glioma patient whose treatment included an IDH1 peptide vaccine. The CDR3 sequence is CASGTGSQPQHF. CDR3 DNA sequence: TGTGCCAGTGGGACAGGGTCTCAGCCCCAGCATTTT.